This T cell receptor beta chain was found in a study of T cell responses to AZD1222 COVID-19 vaccine. The wider study: Timing groups of about 4 and about 12 weeks for second doses were pooled.

Some clones are missing from TCRdb's copy, which holds only in-frame ones; the method was immunoSEQ multiplex PCR. The sample has around 120,000 clones; roughly 87% are singletons. The sample here was peripheral blood, taken on day 0 of AZD1222 vaccination. This receptor was obtained from an adult in good health.

For the CDR3, the DNA is TGCAGTAGGAGAGACGCTTACGAGCAGTACTTC. This encodes CSRRDAYEQYF. V is TRBV20-1 and J is TRBJ2-7; D remains ambiguous. The V and J ends lost 8 bases and 4 bases respectively, with 12 bases between them. Germline V CDR1 and CDR2: DFQATT, SNEGSKA (reference sequence). The CDR3 is 11 residues long.